The clone carrying this TCR beta chain came up once. This entry comes from a study of blood T cell repertoires in COVID-19. On the study more broadly: Collection of acute and convalescent COVID-19 samples took place in the United States, Italy and Spain.

Authors' methods: The assay estimated nucleated cells by amplifying reference gene primers. The assay was immunoSEQ multiplex PCR, and TCRdb's table has in-frame clones only and misses some. V and J calls and clone size are those listed in that table; D and trimming were worked out from the DNA. The sample has 100,000 to 150,000 clones, around 74% seen once. Enrollment of patients from Seattle took place during active infection, with longitudinal follow-up. CDR1 is LGHNA, CDR2 YSLEER, per germline. V gave up 4 bases and J gave up 1 base; unmatched junction bases: 5. The CDR3 runs to 16 residues. Sequencing was performed on peripheral blood. This receptor was identified in a man at least 80 years old with COVID-19, enrolled during active disease. J is TRBJ2-7 and V is TRBV4-3; 12 bases match TRBD1. CDR3 region: CASSPGQGAPSYEQYF. The DNA for the CDR3 is TGCGCCAGCAGCCCGGGACAGGGGGCGCCGTCCTACGAGCAGTACTTC.